This TCR beta chain derives from a study of control samples from healthy donors and cancer patients. J lost 1 base, V lost 4 bases, and 11 bases had no gene match. CDR1 KGHDR and CDR2 SFDVKD come from the germline V gene. CDR3 length equals 17 residues. Using immunoSEQ multiplex PCR, the repertoire was profiled, and TCRdb retains in-frame clones only, with some absent. Of over 100,000 clones listed, 92% are singletons. Material for sequencing was blood. This chain joins TRBV24-1 and TRBJ1-2, with 7 bases matching TRBD1. This TCR came from a woman aged 18-29 years in good health. As DNA, the CDR3 is TGTGCCACCAGTGAAACTGGGACAGAATTTCTTAACTATGGCTACACCTTC. Translation gives CATSETGTEFLNYGYTF.